Listed below are T cell receptor beta chains from one sample, sequenced in a study of vaccination and CD4 T cells after COVID-19. Their specific antigens are unknown. TCRdb fed the PCR reads into MiXCR, producing one record per CDR3 protein. This table holds around 9,700 distinct CDR3 sequences, 25% found once. The starting material was CD4+ T cells from blood, cultured in vitro, obtained after SARS-CoV-2 vaccination. Receptors originate from a human donor who had recovered from COVID-19. CDR3s include the opening cysteine and the closing phenylalanine or tryptophan. The order of the fields is CDR3 length, J gene, V gene, clone size, D gene, CDR3 protein, CDR3 DNA. A D gene is named only where the DNA matches it firmly. The listing skips clone size in some rows; elsewhere it reads once, few, many or a size class.

cdr3_length: 15; j_call: TRBJ2-5; v_call: TRBV28; clone_size: few; d_call: TRBD1; cdr3_aa: CASSDTQGHRETQYF; cdr3_nt: TGTGCCAGCAGCGATACACAGGGGCACCGGGAGACCCAGTACTTC
cdr3_length: 18; j_call: TRBJ1-5; v_call: TRBV20-1; clone_size: NA; d_call: NA; cdr3_aa: CSATKAGSVKYSNQPQHF; cdr3_nt: TGCAGTGCAACGAAAGCCGGGAGCGTTAAGTATAGCAATCAGCCCCAGCATTTT
cdr3_length: 12; j_call: TRBJ2-7; v_call: TRBV20-1; clone_size: few; d_call: NA; cdr3_aa: CSASGGVWEQYF; cdr3_nt: TGCAGTGCTAGTGGGGGAGTCTGGGAGCAGTACTTC
cdr3_length: 14; j_call: TRBJ1-2; v_call: TRBV28; clone_size: few; d_call: TRBD1; cdr3_aa: CATRDRGLNYGYTF; cdr3_nt: TGTGCCACCCGGGACAGGGGGCTTAACTATGGCTACACCTTC
cdr3_length: 13; j_call: TRBJ2-7; v_call: TRBV7-9; clone_size: NA; d_call: TRBD2; cdr3_aa: CASSSGGSYEQYF; cdr3_nt: TGTGCCAGCAGTAGCGGGGGATCATACGAGCAGTACTTC
cdr3_length: 14; j_call: TRBJ1-3; v_call: TRBV7-2; clone_size: NA; d_call: NA; cdr3_aa: CASSLGPRRDTIYF; cdr3_nt: TGTGCCAGCAGCTTAGGGCCCCGGAGGGACACCATATATTTT
cdr3_length: 15; j_call: TRBJ1-2; v_call: TRBV27; clone_size: NA; d_call: TRBD1; cdr3_aa: CASSFSDRVGYGYTF; cdr3_nt: TGTGCCAGCAGTTTTTCGGACAGGGTGGGCTATGGCTACACCTTC
cdr3_length: 16; j_call: TRBJ1-1; v_call: TRBV10-3; clone_size: NA; d_call: NA; cdr3_aa: CAISETARRLNTEAFF; cdr3_nt: TGTGCCATCAGTGAGACCGCAAGAAGACTGAACACTGAAGCTTTCTTT
cdr3_length: 15; j_call: TRBJ2-1; v_call: TRBV24-1; clone_size: once; d_call: NA; cdr3_aa: CATSDGSRGINEQFF; cdr3_nt: TGTGCCACCAGTGATGGGTCCCGGGGAATCAATGAGCAGTTCTTC
cdr3_length: 14; j_call: TRBJ2-1; v_call: TRBV20-1; clone_size: few; d_call: TRBD2; cdr3_aa: CSASRLAGGVEQFF; cdr3_nt: TGCAGTGCCAGTAGACTAGCGGGAGGGGTTGAGCAGTTCTTC
cdr3_length: 12; j_call: TRBJ2-7; v_call: TRBV6-5; clone_size: medium-sized; d_call: NA; cdr3_aa: CASSSQAREQYF; cdr3_nt: TGTGCCAGCAGTTCACAGGCTCGCGAGCAGTACTTC
cdr3_length: 14; j_call: TRBJ2-7; v_call: TRBV7-9; clone_size: few; d_call: TRBD1; cdr3_aa: CASSSQRDRGEQYF; cdr3_nt: TGTGCCAGCAGCTCTCAAAGGGACAGGGGAGAGCAGTACTTC
cdr3_length: 11; j_call: TRBJ1-2; v_call: TRBV6-1; clone_size: NA; d_call: NA; cdr3_aa: CASSERGHTNF; cdr3_nt: TGTGCCAGCAGTGAAAGAGGCCATACTAACTTC
cdr3_length: 15; j_call: TRBJ2-7; v_call: TRBV4-2; clone_size: few; d_call: NA; cdr3_aa: CASSQGRDRIYEQYF; cdr3_nt: TGTGCCAGCAGCCAAGGGCGGGACCGAATCTACGAGCAGTACTTC
cdr3_length: 16; j_call: TRBJ2-7; v_call: TRBV11-2; clone_size: few; d_call: TRBD2; cdr3_aa: CASSSRSGSASYEQYF; cdr3_nt: TGTGCCAGCAGCTCGCGTAGCGGGTCAGCATCCTACGAGCAGTACTTC
cdr3_length: 14; j_call: TRBJ1-6; v_call: TRBV6-1; clone_size: few; d_call: TRBD1; cdr3_aa: CASCGTASNSPLHF; cdr3_nt: TGTGCCAGCTGCGGGACAGCGAGTAATTCACCCCTCCACTTT
cdr3_length: 14; j_call: TRBJ1-5; v_call: TRBV20-1; clone_size: NA; d_call: TRBD1; cdr3_aa: CSAVRQGVNQPQHF; cdr3_nt: TGCAGTGCGGTCAGACAGGGGGTGAATCAGCCCCAGCATTTT
cdr3_length: 14; j_call: TRBJ2-7; v_call: TRBV2; clone_size: NA; d_call: TRBD2; cdr3_aa: CASRPGLAGYEQYF; cdr3_nt: TGTGCCAGCAGGCCGGGACTAGCGGGCTACGAGCAGTACTTC
cdr3_length: 16; j_call: TRBJ1-6; v_call: TRBV20-1; clone_size: medium-sized; d_call: NA; cdr3_aa: CSATPRQAGYNSPLHF; cdr3_nt: TGCAGTGCCACACCTCGACAGGCGGGCTATAATTCACCCCTCCACTTT
cdr3_length: 13; j_call: TRBJ1-1; v_call: TRBV19; clone_size: few; d_call: NA; cdr3_aa: CASTPRPGTEAFF; cdr3_nt: TGTGCCAGTACTCCTAGGCCTGGTACTGAAGCTTTCTTT
cdr3_length: 12; j_call: TRBJ2-7; v_call: TRBV7-2; clone_size: NA; d_call: NA; cdr3_aa: CASSLAGLRVYF; cdr3_nt: TGTGCCAGCAGCTTAGCGGGCCTGAGGGTTTACTTC
cdr3_length: 13; j_call: TRBJ1-2; v_call: TRBV28; clone_size: NA; d_call: TRBD1; cdr3_aa: CASSKGAVYGYTF; cdr3_nt: TGTGCCAGCAGTAAGGGGGCGGTTTATGGCTACACCTTC
cdr3_length: 17; j_call: TRBJ2-1; v_call: TRBV7-3; clone_size: NA; d_call: TRBD1; cdr3_aa: CASSLIRSRQGAGEQFF; cdr3_nt: TGTGCCAGCAGCTTAATCCGGAGCCGACAGGGGGCGGGTGAGCAGTTCTTC
cdr3_length: 14; j_call: TRBJ1-6; v_call: TRBV19; clone_size: once; d_call: TRBD1; cdr3_aa: CASGLQGVNSPLHF; cdr3_nt: TGTGCCAGCGGACTACAGGGGGTGAATTCACCCCTCCACTTT
cdr3_length: 13; j_call: TRBJ2-7; v_call: TRBV20-1; clone_size: few; d_call: NA; cdr3_aa: CSARFPPTYEQYF; cdr3_nt: TGCAGTGCTAGATTTCCACCTACCTACGAGCAGTACTTC
cdr3_length: 12; j_call: TRBJ1-2; v_call: TRBV6-1; clone_size: NA; d_call: NA; cdr3_aa: CASSTGQDGYTF; cdr3_nt: TGTGCCAGCAGTACGGGGCAGGATGGCTACACCTTC
cdr3_length: 15; j_call: TRBJ2-7; v_call: TRBV28; clone_size: few; d_call: NA; cdr3_aa: CASSLGAPGPYEQYF; cdr3_nt: TGTGCCAGCAGTTTGGGAGCCCCCGGCCCCTACGAGCAGTACTTC
cdr3_length: 14; j_call: TRBJ2-1; v_call: TRBV20-1; clone_size: few; d_call: NA; cdr3_aa: CSAIQGGVYNEQFF; cdr3_nt: TGCAGTGCGATACAGGGCGGAGTTTACAATGAGCAGTTCTTC
cdr3_length: 11; j_call: TRBJ1-1; v_call: TRBV20-1; clone_size: few; d_call: NA; cdr3_aa: CSAKGDTEAFF; cdr3_nt: TGCAGTGCCAAAGGGGACACTGAAGCTTTCTTT
cdr3_length: 15; j_call: TRBJ1-5; v_call: TRBV6-1; clone_size: few; d_call: TRBD1; cdr3_aa: CASSESGGPNQPQHF; cdr3_nt: TGTGCCAGCAGTGAATCAGGGGGCCCAAATCAGCCCCAGCATTTT
cdr3_length: 17; j_call: TRBJ2-1; v_call: TRBV27; clone_size: few; d_call: NA; cdr3_aa: CASSLTSRTVSYNEQFF; cdr3_nt: TGTGCCAGCAGTTTAACCTCGCGGACAGTATCCTACAATGAGCAGTTCTTC
cdr3_length: 14; j_call: TRBJ2-1; v_call: TRBV5-1; clone_size: NA; d_call: NA; cdr3_aa: CASSSGPSYNEQFF; cdr3_nt: TGCGCCAGCAGCTCCGGGCCCTCCTACAATGAGCAGTTCTTC
cdr3_length: 14; j_call: TRBJ1-2; v_call: TRBV5-1; clone_size: NA; d_call: NA; cdr3_aa: CASSPLGGHRGYTF; cdr3_nt: TGCGCCAGCAGCCCCCTGGGGGGACACCGTGGCTACACCTTC
cdr3_length: 14; j_call: TRBJ2-7; v_call: TRBV10-3; clone_size: few; d_call: NA; cdr3_aa: CAAGRRGESYEQYF; cdr3_nt: TGTGCCGCTGGGCGCAGGGGGGAGTCCTACGAGCAGTACTTC
cdr3_length: 12; j_call: TRBJ1-6; v_call: TRBV2; clone_size: few; d_call: NA; cdr3_aa: CASRVSNSPLHF; cdr3_nt: TGTGCCAGCCGGGTCAGTAATTCACCCCTCCACTTT
cdr3_length: 15; j_call: TRBJ2-7; v_call: TRBV19; clone_size: NA; d_call: NA; cdr3_aa: CASSMANMRGYEQYF; cdr3_nt: TGTGCCAGTAGTATGGCAAACATGAGAGGCTACGAGCAGTACTTC
cdr3_length: 10; j_call: TRBJ2-5; v_call: TRBV20-1; clone_size: medium-sized; d_call: NA; cdr3_aa: CSARRETQYF; cdr3_nt: TGCAGTGCTAGACGGGAGACCCAGTACTTC
cdr3_length: 15; j_call: TRBJ1-6; v_call: TRBV6-1; clone_size: NA; d_call: NA; cdr3_aa: CASTHRVTYNSPLHF; cdr3_nt: TGTGCCAGCACTCACAGGGTTACCTATAATTCACCCCTCCACTTT
cdr3_length: 15; j_call: TRBJ2-7; v_call: TRBV5-1; clone_size: NA; d_call: TRBD1; cdr3_aa: CASSSHGTGGFEQYF; cdr3_nt: TGCGCCAGCAGCTCCCACGGGACAGGGGGATTTGAGCAGTACTTC
cdr3_length: 14; j_call: TRBJ2-7; v_call: TRBV6-5; clone_size: few; d_call: NA; cdr3_aa: CASSYIPWTHEQYF; cdr3_nt: TGTGCCAGCAGTTACATCCCCTGGACACACGAGCAGTACTTC
cdr3_length: 15; j_call: TRBJ2-1; v_call: TRBV28; clone_size: NA; d_call: TRBD2; cdr3_aa: CASNLAGGHYNEQFF; cdr3_nt: TGTGCCAGCAACCTAGCGGGGGGGCACTACAATGAGCAGTTCTTC
cdr3_length: 16; j_call: TRBJ2-7; v_call: TRBV7-9; clone_size: NA; d_call: NA; cdr3_aa: CASSWDATGRAYEQYF; cdr3_nt: TGTGCCAGCAGCTGGGACGCAACGGGAAGAGCCTACGAGCAGTACTTC
cdr3_length: 15; j_call: TRBJ2-3; v_call: TRBV15; clone_size: few; d_call: NA; cdr3_aa: CATSRGLSGTDTQYF; cdr3_nt: TGTGCCACCAGCAGAGGCCTTAGCGGCACAGATACGCAGTATTTT
cdr3_length: 14; j_call: TRBJ2-7; v_call: TRBV6-6; clone_size: NA; d_call: TRBD1; cdr3_aa: CAGRPGQAVYEQYF; cdr3_nt: TGTGCCGGCAGGCCGGGACAGGCCGTATACGAGCAGTACTTC
cdr3_length: 17; j_call: TRBJ2-5; v_call: TRBV15; clone_size: NA; d_call: NA; cdr3_aa: CATSRATMGLARETQYF; cdr3_nt: TGTGCCACCAGCAGAGCCACAATGGGGTTGGCGCGAGAGACCCAGTACTTC